The present TCR beta chain was sequenced within a study of blood T cell repertoires in COVID-19. As for the study in general: There were acute and convalescent COVID-19 samples, and they came from the United States, Italy and Spain. T cells, B-cell-depleted T cells, or PBMCs provided the cDNA or gDNA that served as material.

The V and J ends lost 4 bases and 3 bases respectively, with 13 bases between them. Germline CDR1 reads SGHDN; CDR2 reads FVKESK. The CDR3 contains 14 residues. Under the authors' procedure: For nucleated cells, counts were estimated from reference gene primer amplification. The data were produced by immunoSEQ multiplex PCR, yet TCRdb's version contains in-frame clones alone and is incomplete. The V and J calls and the clone size are those of that table, but D and trimming were determined from the DNA. This table holds approximately 20,000 clones, roughly 91% found once. This chain uses TRBV14 with TRBJ2-7; a weak D match, TRBD1 (6 bases). This clonotype originated in a human donor in a cohort sampled during active COVID-19. Sequenced: peripheral blood. CDR3 nucleotide sequence: TGTGCCAGCAGCCCAAGGGGGAGATACTACGAGCAGTACTTC. Translating gives CASSPRGRYYEQYF.